The 8 T cell receptor beta chains below all came from one sample that was sequenced in a study of glioma-infiltrating T cells. The iRepertoire nested amplicon-rescue multiplex PCR amplified TCR alpha and beta CDR3s from RNA. TCRdb re-analysed the multiplex PCR reads in MiXCR, keeping a single row per CDR3 protein. Of 400,000 or so distinct CDR3 sequences listed, about two fifths are singletons. The sequenced sample consisted of glioma tissue, nonneoplastic brain tissue, or PBMCs (not recorded which). The receptors shown here come from a human donor with low-grade glioma or glioblastoma, undergoing nonglioma brain surgery, or in good health (not recorded which).

V gene TRBV28 combines with J gene TRBJ2-2, with D tentatively TRBD2 (5 bases). Germline V gene lookup returns CDR1 MDHEN and CDR2 SYDVKM. This CDR3 has 16 residues. V was pared by 1 base and J by 5 bases, with 14 bases between. The CDR3 coding sequence is TGTGCCAGCAGTTTATTGGGCGGGCCTGGAACCGGGGAGCTGTTTTTT. Protein: CASSLLGGPGTGELFF. The complete variable domain, with remaining parts taken from reference TRBV28 and TRBJ2-2, reads DVKVTQSSRYLVKRTGEKVFLECVQDMDHENMFWYRQDPGLGLRLIYFSYDVKMKEKGDIPEGYSVSREKKERFSLILESASTNQTSMYLCASSLLGGPGTGELFFGEGSRLTVL.

The rearrangement uses TRBV7-2 and TRBJ1-2; D ambiguous. This CDR3 has 15 residues. The V gene lost 5 bases and the J gene lost 4 bases, with 17 bases spanning the gap. Germline values: CDR1 SGHTA, CDR2 FQGNSA. The CDR3 nucleotides read TGTGCCAGCAGCCCCTCGGAGGGTCGGGGCTATGGCTACACCTTC. Protein: CASSPSEGRGYGYTF. The complete variable domain, with remaining parts taken from reference TRBV7-2 and TRBJ1-2, reads GAGVSQSPSNKVTEKGKDVELRCDPISGHTALYWYRQSLGQGLEFLIYFQGNSAPDKSGLPSDRFSAERTGGSVSTLTIQRTQQEDSAVYLCASSPSEGRGYGYTFGSGTRLTVV.

This clonotype was detected many times. The J gene is TRBJ2-3, the V gene TRBV6-2 or TRBV6-3; TRBD2 agrees at 7 bases. The germline CDR1 and CDR2 sequences are MNHEY and SVGEGT. The V and J ends lost 7 bases and 11 bases, in that order; junction bases with no gene match: 12. This CDR3 comprises 13 residues. CDR3 protein: CASNIGEGTKQYF. The CDR3, as DNA: TGTGCCAGCAACATCGGGGAGGGGACTAAGCAGTATTTT.

V gene TRBV28 combines with J gene TRBJ2-7, with TRBD1 matching 8 bases. Germline V gene data show CDR1 as MDHEN and CDR2 as SYDVKM. CDR3 length: 12 residues. J was trimmed by 5 bases and V by 8 bases; bases with no gene match: 5. The CDR3 loop reads CASGAGGHEQYF. The CDR3 DNA reads as TGTGCCAGCGGGGCAGGGGGCCACGAGCAGTACTTC.

This clonotype was detected many times. The V call is TRBV20-1, the J call TRBJ1-5; TRBD1 aligns across 8 bases. Per the germline V gene, CDR1 is DFQATT and CDR2 is SNEGSKA (reference sequence). J was trimmed by 2 bases and V by 1 base; bases with no gene match: 10. This CDR3 is 17 amino acids long. In DNA form, the CDR3 reads TGCAGTGCTAGAGCTCCCCCCGGACAGGGAGGCAATCAGCCCCAGCATTTT. Translated: CSARAPPGQGGNQPQHF.

The rearrangement uses TRBV20-1 and TRBJ1-5; no clear D. In germline, CDR1 is DFQATT, CDR2 SNEGSKA (reference sequence). CDR3 length: 14 amino acids. This CDR3 reads CIAPRNDKVQPQHF. CDR3 sequence (DNA): TGCATTGCCCCGAGGAATGACAAAGTCCAGCCCCAGCATTTT.

This clonotype was observed a few times. The V gene is TRBV2, the J gene TRBJ2-3; no clear D. Looked up from germline, CDR1 is SNHLY and CDR2 is FYNNEI. The CDR3 contains 15 residues. The germline V and J ends were trimmed by 1 base and 1 base, with 9 bases remaining between them. The CDR3 loop reads CASSEGGGGTDTQYF. Written as DNA, the CDR3 is TGTGCCAGCAGTGAAGGCGGCGGAGGCACAGATACGCAGTATTTT.

This clonotype was seen a handful of times. The rearrangement uses TRBV6-1 and TRBJ2-7; D is ambiguous. From germline, CDR1 is MNHNS and CDR2 SASEGT. This CDR3 region has 15 residues. Trimming cost V 5 bases and J 6 bases, with 20 bases left between them. The CDR3 here is CASSSPWPFVGEQYF. The CDR3 DNA reads TGTGCCAGCAGTTCTCCGTGGCCTTTCGTGGGCGAGCAGTACTTC.